This T cell receptor beta chain was recovered during a study of blood T cell repertoires in COVID-19. The length of the CDR3 is 13 residues. Germline CDR1 and CDR2: MGHRA and YSYEKL. The V gene end was trimmed by 1 base and the J gene end by 13 bases; junction bases not matched to a gene: 4. TCRdb's copy holds only in-frame clones and misses some; the assay was immunoSEQ multiplex PCR. This sample has about 200,000 clones; roughly 92% occur once, and the top ten carry approximately 0.8%. This TCR derives from a man aged 25-45 years with COVID-19, enrolled during active disease. The sequencing sample was made of peripheral blood. The chain recombines TRBV4-1 with TRBJ2-4, with 10 bases that match TRBD1. Here the CDR3 DNA reads TGCGCCAGCAGCCAAGGGACGGGACAGGGGCAGTACTTC. Translated, it gives CASSQGTGQGQYF.